The 18 T cell receptor beta chains presented below share a single source sample, sequenced in a study of yellow fever vaccine responses in identical twins. In TCRdb, the RT-PCR reads were re-called with MiXCR into one record per CDR3 protein. The data hold 7,500 to 10,000 distinct CDR3 sequences, with roughly 83% observed a single time. The specimen was T cells from blood (PBMCs), unsorted or a sorted subset (not recorded which), collected before or after yellow fever vaccination (not recorded which). These receptors came from a woman under 30 who received the yellow fever vaccine.

This clonotype was observed once. This chain links TRBV18 with TRBJ1-1; 7 nucleotides match TRBD1. The junction had 14 bases not matched to a gene; V was cut back by 2 bases and J by 5 bases. The CDR3 spans 17 residues. The V gene's germline CDR1 is KGHSH and CDR2 LQKENI. The CDR3 DNA reads as TGTGCCAGCTCACCAAGAGGGGGCGGCGGTGATGGTACTGAAGCTTTCTTT. Amino acids: CASSPRGGGGDGTEAFF.

The chain uses TRBV10-3 and TRBJ1-2; D is ambiguous. CDR1 and CDR2 from the germline V gene are ENHRY and SYGVKD. Deletions cut 0 bases from V and 5 bases from J, with 7 bases between. CDR3 length equals 13 residues. CDR3 DNA sequence: TGTGCCATCAGTGAGTCAACAGCATATGGCTACACCTTC. It encodes CAISESTAYGYTF.

The rearrangement links TRBV7-2 to TRBJ2-3, with 8 bases matching TRBD1. J lost 2 bases, V lost 3 bases, and 4 bases had no gene match. The CDR3 length is 15 residues. Germline CDR1 reads SGHTA; CDR2 reads FQGNSA. The CDR3 here is CASSFRDRYTDTQYF. For the CDR3, the DNA is TGTGCCAGCAGCTTCCGGGACAGGTACACAGATACGCAGTATTTT.

The rearrangement joins TRBV18 to TRBJ2-5, with 12 bases lining up with TRBD1. Per germline, CDR1 KGHSH and CDR2 LQKENI. The J segment lost 6 bases and the V segment lost 2 bases, leaving 4 bases of the junction unmatched. The CDR3 has 15 amino acids. The CDR3 nucleotides are TGTGCCAGCTCACCAGGGGGACAGGGGGCCAAGACCCAGTACTTC. It yields the protein CASSPGGQGAKTQYF.

J is TRBJ2-3 and V is TRBV12-3 or TRBV12-4; no firm D call. The CDR3 runs 16 residues. V dropped 3 bases and J dropped 0 bases, with 13 bases sitting between them. The CDR3 loop is CASSFPAAVSTDTQYF. The CDR3 bases are TGTGCCAGCAGTTTCCCCGCAGCAGTAAGCACAGATACGCAGTATTTT.

V is TRBV6-6 and J is TRBJ2-1; D may be TRBD2 (6 bases). Trimming cost V 6 bases and J 5 bases, with 17 bases left between them. The CDR3 contains 15 residues. Germline V CDR1 and CDR2: MNHNY, SVGAGI (reference sequence). Written as DNA, the CDR3 is TGTGCCAGCAGAAATTCGGGAGCACCCCACAATGAGCAGTTCTTC. Its protein product is CASRNSGAPHNEQFF.

The chain couples TRBV29-1 to TRBJ2-1; D may be TRBD1 (6 bases). The germline V gene encodes CDR1 SQVTM and CDR2 ANQGSEA. Trimming took off 3 bases at V and 4 bases at J, with 7 bases between the two ends. The CDR3 loop spans 12 amino acids. The DNA for the CDR3 is TGCAGCGTTGAGGGGGCATACAATGAGCAGTTCTTC. Translated: CSVEGAYNEQFF.

This clonotype was counted between two and nine times. The J gene is TRBJ1-4, the V gene TRBV13, with a tentative D call TRBD1 (6 bases). From germline, CDR1 is PRHDT and CDR2 FYEKMQ (reference sequence). This CDR3 contains 13 residues. V gave up 7 bases and J gave up 10 bases, with 16 bases separating them. This chain's CDR3 is CASILAGAGKLFF. The CDR3 bases are TGTGCCAGCATATTGGCAGGGGCTGGAAAACTGTTTTTT.

The rearrangement links TRBV13 to TRBJ2-1, with D uncertain. The germline CDR1 and CDR2 sequences are PRHDT and FYEKMQ (reference sequence). CDR3 length: 12 amino acids. The V end was cut by 6 bases, the J end by 10 bases, with 13 bases between. CDR3 bases: TGTGCCAGCAGAGCCGCCCCAATGGAGCAGTTCTTC. This gives the protein CASRAAPMEQFF.

V and J are TRBV7-6 and TRBJ2-7; D is ambiguous. This CDR3 spans 14 amino acids. V shed 2 bases and J shed 6 bases, with 14 bases lying between them. Germline V gene lookup returns CDR1 SGHVS and CDR2 FNYEAQ. The CDR3 DNA reads TGTGCCAGCAGCTTAAAGCCCGGGTTCGCCGAGCAGTACTTC. Amino acids: CASSLKPGFAEQYF.

The chain couples TRBV11-1 to TRBJ2-7, with 8 bases aligning to TRBD2. The CDR3 has 15 residues. Germline V gene data show CDR1 as SGHAT and CDR2 as FQDESV (reference sequence). V was pared by 5 bases and J by 5 bases, with 11 bases of the junction left unmatched. As DNA, the CDR3 is TGTGCCAGCAGCAGAGGGGGAGCGGGAGTCCACGAGCAGTACTTC. Its translation is CASSRGGAGVHEQYF.

The rearrangement links TRBV2 to TRBJ1-5; unclear D gene. The V end was cut by 6 bases, the J end by 7 bases, with 16 bases between. The CDR3 totals 14 residues. Germline V gene sequence: CDR1 SNHLY, CDR2 FYNNEI. CDR3: CASRDGGLGQPQHF. The CDR3, as DNA: TGTGCCAGCAGGGACGGCGGACTCGGCCAGCCCCAGCATTTT.

This chain uses TRBV20-1 with TRBJ2-7, with a possible D match to TRBD2 (6 bases). V was pared by 6 bases and J by 5 bases, with 11 bases between. The CDR3 runs to 11 residues. Germline V gives CDR1 DFQATT, CDR2 SNEGSKA (reference sequence). The CDR3 region has the DNA TGCAGTGCCACGACTAGTAACGAGCAGTACTTC. Residues: CSATTSNEQYF.

The CDR3 loop is CSVGLAGGRYEQYF. As DNA, the CDR3 is TGCAGCGTGGGACTAGCGGGAGGGCGTTACGAGCAGTACTTC. The J gene is TRBJ2-7, the V gene TRBV29-1; 16 bases are shared with TRBD2. The trim removed 6 bases at V and 4 bases at J, leaving 3 bases unmatched. The CDR3 is 14 amino acids. Germline CDR1 is SQVTM and CDR2 is ANQGSEA.

V usage is TRBV20-1 and J usage is TRBJ1-1; D call uncertain. The germline V gene has CDR1 DFQATT and CDR2 SNEGSKA (reference sequence). This CDR3 is built from 11 residues. With 7 bases removed from V and 6 bases from J, the gap between germline ends came to 12 bases. In DNA, the CDR3 is TGCAGTGGGGTAAAGGTCCCTGAAGCTTTCTTT. It specifies CSGVKVPEAFF.

The genes are TRBV5-1 and TRBJ2-3; possibly TRBD1 for D (6 bases). Trimming took off 0 bases at V and 2 bases at J, with 7 bases between the two ends. The CDR3 is 14 amino acids. CDR1 SGHRS and CDR2 YFSETQ come from the germline V gene. The CDR3 DNA reads TGCGCCAGCAGCTTGGACAGGGACACAGATACGCAGTATTTT. Protein sequence: CASSLDRDTDTQYF.

The chain links TRBV6-1 to TRBJ2-1; D not certain. Germline V gene lookup returns CDR1 MNHNS and CDR2 SASEGT. V was clipped by 6 bases and J by 13 bases, with 16 bases between them. The CDR3 is 12 amino acids. The CDR3 loop is CASSPVSLLQFF. In nucleotides, the CDR3 is TGTGCCAGCAGCCCCGTCAGTTTGCTCCAGTTCTTC.

This clonotype was picked up a small number of times. The chain joins TRBV12-3 or TRBV12-4 to TRBJ2-1; D uncertain. The CDR3 is 11 amino acids. Deletions cut 6 bases from V and 10 bases from J, with 10 bases between. The CDR3 loop is CASRARAEQFF. The CDR3 nucleotides read TGTGCCAGCAGGGCCAGAGCAGAGCAGTTCTTC.